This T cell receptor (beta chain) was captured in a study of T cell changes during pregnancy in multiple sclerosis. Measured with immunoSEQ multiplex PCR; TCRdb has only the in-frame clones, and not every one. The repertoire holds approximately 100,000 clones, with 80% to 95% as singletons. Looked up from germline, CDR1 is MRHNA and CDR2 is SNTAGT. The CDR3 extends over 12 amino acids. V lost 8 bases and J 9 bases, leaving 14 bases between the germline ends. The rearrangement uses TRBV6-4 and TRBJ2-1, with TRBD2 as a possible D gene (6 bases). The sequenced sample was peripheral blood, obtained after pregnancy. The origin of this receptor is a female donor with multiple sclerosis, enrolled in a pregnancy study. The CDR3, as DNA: TGTGCCAGCGCCAGAACCGGGGGTGAGCAGTTCTTC. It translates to CASARTGGEQFF.